The rows below give T cell receptor beta chains drawn from one sample of a study of siplizumab effects on memory and regulatory T cells. Assay: immunoSEQ multiplex PCR; the TCRdb copy retains only in-frame clones and omits some. The data contain about 52,000 clones, about 97% of them seen just once; the ten biggest clones take up around 0.6%. The specimen sequenced was naive CD4+ T cells sorted from blood. These receptors all come from a human donor in good health. Both conserved end residues are part of each CDR3. Each record gives: J gene, clone size, V gene, D gene, CDR3 DNA, CDR3 protein. A D gene is named only where the DNA matches it firmly. The size of a clone is reported for some rows only, either as once, few or many, or as a class for expanded clones.

TRBJ1-3 | - | TRBV18 | - | TGTGCCAGCTCATCGAACTTTGGGGACTCTGGAAACACCATATATTTT | CASSSNFGDSGNTIYF
TRBJ2-1 | - | TRBV5-1 | TRBD2 | TGCGCCAGCAGCGGACTAGGAAACAATGAGCAGTTCTTC | CASSGLGNNEQFF
TRBJ2-1 | - | TRBV6-1 | TRBD2 | TGTGCCAGCAGTGGGCGGGAGAGGTTAGAATCCTACAATGAGCAGTTCTTC | CASSGRERLESYNEQFF
TRBJ2-7 | - | TRBV5-1 | TRBD2 | TGCGCCAGCAGCGGATTACTAGCGGGACTCAGCGAGCAGTACTTC | CASSGLLAGLSEQYF
TRBJ1-1 | - | TRBV18 | TRBD1 | TGTGCCAGCTCACCACCGACAGGGGCCCCGGCCACTGAAGCTTTCTTT | CASSPPTGAPATEAFF
TRBJ2-1 | - | TRBV7-7 | - | TGTGCTAGCAGCGCCGTTGACAGTTACAATGAGCAGTTCTTC | CASSAVDSYNEQFF
TRBJ1-1 | - | TRBV7-2 | - | TGTGCCAGCAGCGTATACTACCTGAACACTGAAGCTTTCTTT | CASSVYYLNTEAFF
TRBJ2-7 | once | TRBV11-3 | TRBD2 | TGTGCCAGCAGCATGGGACTAGCGGCGACGTACGAGCAGTACTTC | CASSMGLAATYEQYF
TRBJ2-3 | - | TRBV29-1 | - | TGCAGCGTTGAGACAGTTTCAGATACGCAGTATTTT | CSVETVSDTQYF
TRBJ1-2 | - | TRBV5-8 | TRBD1 | TGTGCCAGCAGCGTGGACAGGACCTATGGCTACACCTTC | CASSVDRTYGYTF
TRBJ2-7 | - | TRBV4-3 | TRBD1 | TGCGCCAGCAGCCAAGATCGGGGAGGGGACAGGGGCAACGAGCAGTACTTC | CASSQDRGGDRGNEQYF
TRBJ1-5 | - | TRBV12-5 | - | TGTGCTAGTGGTTTGGTACAGTGGGGGGTCCCACCCCAGCATTTT | CASGLVQWGVPPQHF
TRBJ1-1 | - | TRBV5-1 | - | TGCGCCAGCAGCCCTGATACAAATCCTGAAGCTTTCTTT | CASSPDTNPEAFF
TRBJ1-2 | once | TRBV6-5 | - | TGTGCCAGCAGTTACTCAGGCAGGGGCTATGGCTACACCTTC | CASSYSGRGYGYTF
TRBJ2-7 | - | TRBV28 | - | TGTGCCAGCAGTAAAGGACGGGGCTACGAGCAGTACTTC | CASSKGRGYEQYF
TRBJ2-3 | - | TRBV27 | - | TGTGCCAGCAGTTTTTATATCACAGATACGCAGTATTTT | CASSFYITDTQYF
TRBJ2-7 | - | TRBV5-1 | - | TGCGCCAGCAGCTTGGTGGGGGGTAAGGCCTACGAGCAGTACTTC | CASSLVGGKAYEQYF
TRBJ1-2 | - | TRBV28 | TRBD1 | TGTGCCAGCAGTGGGACAGCTTATGGCTACACCTTC | CASSGTAYGYTF
TRBJ2-3 | - | TRBV5-1 | TRBD1 | TGCGCCAGCAGCTTGCCGACAGGGGGCCCCACAGATACGCAGTATTTT | CASSLPTGGPTDTQYF
TRBJ2-1 | - | TRBV4-2 | - | TGTGCCAGCAGCCAGATAGTGGGCTCAAACACCTACAATGAGCAGTTCTTC | CASSQIVGSNTYNEQFF
TRBJ1-4 | - | TRBV4-3 | - | TGCGCCAGCAGCCAAGATGGACGGGGCGGAAATGAAAAACTGTTTTTT | CASSQDGRGGNEKLFF
TRBJ1-1 | - | TRBV18 | - | TGTGCCAGCTCACCGAGGGGGTCGGGGGCTGAAGCTTTCTTT | CASSPRGSGAEAFF
TRBJ2-1 | - | TRBV7-6 | - | TGTGCCAGCAGCTCACAGCTCTCCTACAATGAGCAGTTCTTC | CASSSQLSYNEQFF
TRBJ1-2 | once | TRBV6-5 | TRBD1 | TGTGCCAGCAGTGAAGCGACAGGGCGTGGCTACACCTTC | CASSEATGRGYTF
TRBJ1-5 | - | TRBV29-1 | TRBD1 | TGCAGCGTGGGACCAGGGGGGGCAGGCCAGCCCCAGCATTTT | CSVGPGGAGQPQHF
TRBJ2-1 | - | TRBV19 | - | TGTGCCAGTAGTCGAGGGGCCTTCTCCTACAATGAGCAGTTCTTC | CASSRGAFSYNEQFF
TRBJ2-5 | once | TRBV5-1 | - | TGCGCCAGCAGCTTGGTTGGACCAGCCGAGGGGACCCAGTACTTC | CASSLVGPAEGTQYF
TRBJ2-2 | - | TRBV6-5 | - | TGTGCCAGCAGCTCCCCCGGCACCGGGGAGCTGTTTTTT | CASSSPGTGELFF
TRBJ2-3 | - | TRBV5-1 | - | TGCGCCAGCACCCCCGGGGGCACAGATACGCAGTATTTT | CASTPGGTDTQYF
TRBJ2-3 | - | TRBV19 | - | TGTGCCAGTAGTATCAATTTTGGTTTCACAGATACGCAGTATTTT | CASSINFGFTDTQYF
TRBJ1-2 | - | TRBV28 | - | TGTGCCAGCATTCCTTCGGGACTTACTGATTGGTATGGCTACACCTTC | CASIPSGLTDWYGYTF
TRBJ1-2 | - | TRBV29-1 | - | TGCAGCGCCGTTGGTGGGGATCGGGTGGGGGTGAATCGCTACACCTTC | CSAVGGDRVGVNRYTF